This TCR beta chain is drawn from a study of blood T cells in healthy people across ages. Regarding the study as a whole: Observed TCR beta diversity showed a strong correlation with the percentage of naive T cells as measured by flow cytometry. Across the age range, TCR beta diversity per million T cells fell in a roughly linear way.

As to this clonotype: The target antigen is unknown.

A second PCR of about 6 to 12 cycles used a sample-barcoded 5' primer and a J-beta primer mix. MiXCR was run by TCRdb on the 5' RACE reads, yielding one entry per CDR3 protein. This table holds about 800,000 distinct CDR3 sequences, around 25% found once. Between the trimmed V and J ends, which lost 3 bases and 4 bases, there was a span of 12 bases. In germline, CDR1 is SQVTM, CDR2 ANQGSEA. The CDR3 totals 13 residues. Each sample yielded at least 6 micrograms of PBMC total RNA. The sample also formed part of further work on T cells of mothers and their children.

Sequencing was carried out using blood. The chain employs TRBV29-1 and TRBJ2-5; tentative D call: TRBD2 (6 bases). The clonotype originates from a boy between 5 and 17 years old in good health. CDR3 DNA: TGCAGCGTTGACTCGGGACTGTCAGAGACCCAGTACTTC. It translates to CSVDSGLSETQYF.